Shown below are 6 T cell receptor beta chains from a single sample sequenced in a study of T cells in Graves' hyperthyroidism and ophthalmopathy. Amplification of TCR beta CDR3 regions used RNA as the template. First-round RT-PCR targeting the TCR CDR3 was performed with the HTBI primer set. TCRdb itself ran the multiplex PCR reads through MiXCR, one entry per CDR3 protein. The sample holds about 640,000 distinct CDR3 sequences, less than 25% seen once. Material: blood. Source of these receptors: a man aged 30-40 years with Graves' ophthalmopathy.

In this sample, this clonotype turned up many times. The chain carries TRBV28 and TRBJ1-1, with 8 bases lining up with TRBD1. In germline, CDR1 is MDHEN, CDR2 SYDVKM. The V gene end was trimmed by 6 bases and the J gene end by 2 bases; junction bases not matched to a gene: 8. The CDR3 has 15 residues. This CDR3 reads CASSHLQGVNTEAFF. In DNA form, the CDR3 reads TGTGCCAGCAGCCACCTACAGGGGGTCAACACTGAAGCTTTCTTT.

This clonotype was counted at least ten times. The chain has TRBV5-1 and TRBJ2-1, with 9 bases matching TRBD1. Losses at the gene ends were 5 bases for V and 5 bases for J; bases not matched to a gene: 2. Germline CDR1 reads SGHRS; CDR2 reads YFSETQ. CDR3 length equals 13 residues. CDR3 residues: CASRGTGNNEQFF. The DNA for the CDR3 is TGCGCCAGCAGAGGGACAGGGAACAATGAGCAGTTCTTC.

The rearrangement links TRBV5-4 to TRBJ2-3, with 8 bases that match TRBD1. This CDR3 has 15 residues. The germline V gene encodes CDR1 SGHNT and CDR2 YYREEE (reference sequence). The V segment lost 1 base and the J segment 6 bases; nucleotides outside the gene matches: 7. The CDR3: CASSLFGQGFDTQYF. CDR3 DNA: TGTGCCAGCAGCTTGTTCGGACAGGGATTCGATACGCAGTATTTT.

This clonotype was seen many times. The chain joins TRBV20-1 to TRBJ2-7; TRBD2 matches 9 bases. The CDR3 length is 15 residues. V shed 5 bases, J shed 0 bases, and the junction held 8 bases outside the gene matches. Germline CDR1 reads DFQATT; CDR2 reads SNEGSKA (reference sequence). The CDR3 bases are TGCAGTGCTCCTTCGGCGACTAGCGGCTCCTACGAGCAGTACTTC. Its protein is CSAPSATSGSYEQYF.

This clonotype was observed at least ten times. The chain couples TRBV20-1 to TRBJ2-7, with D maybe TRBD1 (5 bases). V lost 3 bases to trimming and J lost 4 bases, with 13 bases between them. Germline V CDR1 and CDR2: DFQATT, SNEGSKA (reference sequence). The CDR3 sequence is 13 residues long. The chain's CDR3 is CSARMQGNYEQYF. As DNA, the CDR3 is TGCAGTGCTAGGATGCAGGGTAATTACGAGCAGTACTTC.

This clonotype was found many times. The rearrangement uses TRBV28 and TRBJ2-5; possibly TRBD2 for D (5 bases). The V and J ends lost 0 bases and 3 bases respectively, with 11 bases between them. Germline CDR1 and CDR2: MDHEN and SYDVKM. The CDR3 contains 15 residues. The CDR3 here is CASSLWGGREETQYF. In nucleotides, the CDR3 is TGTGCCAGCAGTTTATGGGGCGGGCGGGAAGAGACCCAGTACTTC.